These 6 T cell receptor beta chains were sequenced from one sample in a study of identical twins. TCRdb re-derived calls from the 5' RACE reads in MiXCR, one entry per CDR3 protein. The table lists under 350,000 distinct CDR3 sequences, 9.5% of them singletons. These data were also reused for a study on yellow fever vaccine responses in identical twins.

Sequencing was performed on CD8+ T cells sorted from blood. These receptors were obtained from a woman under 30 in good health.

The chain recombines TRBV11-2 with TRBJ2-2; no clear D gene. CDR1 and CDR2 from the germline V gene are SGHAT and FQNNGV. The V end was cut by 1 base, the J end by 3 bases, with 12 bases between. The CDR3 has 16 residues. The CDR3 nucleotides read TGTGCCAGCAGCTTAGGGATCCCGCCGTACACCGGGGAGCTGTTTTTT. Its translation: CASSLGIPPYTGELFF.

The rearrangement uses TRBV9 and TRBJ2-2; 8 nucleotides align to TRBD2. Germline V gene sequence: CDR1 SGDLS, CDR2 YYNGEE. This CDR3 spans 15 amino acids. V shed 3 bases and J 2 bases; nucleotides not matched to a gene: 3. CDR3 residues: CASSGAGDNTGELFF. CDR3 nucleotide sequence: TGTGCCAGCAGCGGAGCGGGGGATAACACCGGGGAGCTGTTTTTT.

This chain uses TRBV24-1 with TRBJ2-5; D might be TRBD1 (6 bases). The CDR3 contains 16 residues. CDR1 and CDR2 from the germline V gene are KGHDR and SFDVKD. V lost 4 bases to trimming and J lost 4 bases, with 18 bases between them. CDR3 nucleotides: TGTGCCACCAGTGACCCCGACAGGAAGGTTGGAGAGACCCAGTACTTC. Its protein is CATSDPDRKVGETQYF.

The table lists this clonotype with many counts. The J gene is TRBJ2-1, the V gene TRBV29-1; TRBD2 might be the D (6 bases). This CDR3 region has 13 residues. The V gene's germline CDR1 is SQVTM and CDR2 ANQGSEA. Trimming removed 7 bases at V and 5 bases at J, with 15 bases between. The CDR3 is CSGVMTRNNEQFF. The CDR3 bases are TGCAGCGGGGTAATGACTAGGAACAATGAGCAGTTCTTC.

This clonotype was seen at least ten times. The V gene is TRBV28, the J gene TRBJ2-7, with TRBD2 identical over 7 bases. The CDR3 is made up of 14 amino acids. With 4 bases clipped from V and 3 bases from J, the junction kept 6 bases outside the gene matches. Looked up from germline, CDR1 is MDHEN and CDR2 is SYDVKM. The CDR3 DNA sequence: TGTGCCAGCAGTTCAGCGGGACGGTTCTACGAGCAGTACTTC. It yields the protein CASSSAGRFYEQYF.

In its sample, this clonotype was seen many times. The chain couples TRBV6-4 to TRBJ2-2; 8 bases align to TRBD2. Per the germline V gene, CDR1 is MRHNA and CDR2 is SNTAGT. V was clipped by 5 bases and J by 5 bases; unmatched bases: 7. The CDR3 has 15 residues. The chain's CDR3 is CASSPTSGGTGELFF. Written as DNA, the CDR3 is TGTGCCAGCAGTCCCACTAGCGGAGGTACCGGGGAGCTGTTTTTT.